Each of the 24 T cell receptor beta chains below was sequenced from the same sample in a study of shared clonotypes between healthy human individuals. Generated by immunoSEQ multiplex PCR, the TCRdb table keeps only in-frame clones and is missing some. The sample lists roughly 2 million clones, about 94% seen once, with around 1.1% in the top ten. Terminally differentiated effector memory CD45RA+ cells were left out of the naive CD8 fraction, which was CD45RO-negative and positively selected for CCR7. The specimen sequenced was naive CD8+ T cells sorted from blood. Receptor source: a man aged 18 to 30 in good health.

The V call is TRBV27, the J call TRBJ2-7; D might be TRBD2 (5 bases). The CDR3 spans 15 residues. The V gene's germline CDR1 is MNHEY and CDR2 SMNVEV (reference sequence). The V end lost 2 bases, the J end lost 2 bases, and 13 bases lay between the germline ends. The CDR3 loop is CASSLRGIGAYEQYF. The DNA for the CDR3 is TGTGCCAGCAGTTTACGAGGGATTGGAGCCTACGAGCAGTACTTC.

This clone appeared a single time. The genes are TRBV9 and TRBJ2-3, with 12 positions matching TRBD2. Germline-derived CDR1 and CDR2 are SGDLS and YYNGEE. The CDR3 sequence is 17 residues long. The ends lost 3 bases at V and 2 bases at J; junction bases unmatched: 7. The CDR3 loop is CASSDSGLAGPTDTQYF. In DNA, the CDR3 is TGTGCCAGCAGCGATTCCGGACTAGCGGGGCCCACAGATACGCAGTATTTT.

The genes are TRBV4-3 and TRBJ2-2, with 10 bases matching TRBD2. The CDR3 runs to 17 residues. Trimming took 0 bases from V and 6 from J; bases not matched to a gene: 7. From germline, CDR1 is LGHNA and CDR2 YSLEER. CDR3 bases: TGCGCCAGCAGCCAAGATCTAGCGGGAGTTTTGGCCGGGGAGCTGTTTTTT. Protein product: CASSQDLAGVLAGELFF.

The rearrangement links TRBV28 to TRBJ2-2; D gene uncertain. The CDR3 covers 10 residues. V was clipped by 8 bases and J by 8 bases, with 6 bases between them. In germline, CDR1 is MDHEN, CDR2 SYDVKM. The CDR3 bases are TGTGCCAGCCGACGGGGGGAGCTGTTTTTT. As protein: CASRRGELFF.

The chain carries TRBV15 and TRBJ1-2; 8 nucleotides match TRBD1. From germline, CDR1 is LNHNV and CDR2 YYDKDF (reference sequence). V was pared by 4 bases and J by 10 bases, with 8 bases of the junction left unmatched. This CDR3 region has 13 residues. The CDR3, as DNA: TGTGCCACCAGCAACACAGGGGGTGGGGACTACACCTTC. It codes for CATSNTGGGDYTF. Supplemented by reference TRBV15 and TRBJ1-2, the full variable domain reads DAMVIQNPRYQVTQFGKPVTLSCSQTLNHNVMYWYQQKSSQAPKLLFHYYDKDFNNEADTPDNFQSRRPNTSFCFLDIRSPGLGDTAMYLCATSNTGGGDYTFGSGTRLTVV.

The J gene is TRBJ1-6, the V gene TRBV6-1, with 10 bases matching TRBD1. This CDR3 is 15 amino acids long. Losses at the gene ends were 8 bases for V and 5 bases for J; bases not matched to a gene: 6. Germline CDR1 MNHNS, CDR2 SASEGT. The CDR3 spells CASGTGEGNNSPLHF. For the CDR3, the DNA is TGTGCCAGCGGGACAGGGGAGGGCAATAATTCACCCCTCCACTTT.

This clone occurred a few times. The chain couples TRBV4-2 to TRBJ1-2, with D perhaps matching TRBD1 (5 bases). There are 17 residues in the CDR3. The ends were cut back, 4 bases at V and 0 bases at J, with 18 bases in the middle. Per germline, CDR1 LGHNA and CDR2 YNFKEQ. The CDR3 DNA is TGTGCCAGCAGCCTCATACGGGGGACGGAAACTAACTATGGCTACACCTTC. It encodes CASSLIRGTETNYGYTF.

The chain has TRBV5-6 and TRBJ2-4; 7 bases agree with TRBD2. Germline loops: CDR1 SGHDT, CDR2 YYEEEE. Trimming took 0 bases from V and 10 from J; bases not matched to a gene: 16. The CDR3 is made up of 17 amino acids. The CDR3 region has the DNA TGTGCCAGCAGCTTGGTTTTCCGGGAGGCAGTAGAATCGATTCAGTACTTC. This sequence encodes CASSLVFREAVESIQYF.

The chain is built from TRBV18 and TRBJ2-3, with D tentatively TRBD2 (5 bases). Germline loops: CDR1 KGHSH, CDR2 LQKENI. The CDR3 is made up of 14 amino acids. Trimming took 0 bases from V and 2 from J, leaving 6 bases between them. The CDR3 sequence: CASSPPSDTDTQYF. The CDR3 nucleotides read TGTGCCAGCTCACCACCTAGCGACACAGATACGCAGTATTTT.

The rearrangement links TRBV5-1 to TRBJ2-7; D possibly matches TRBD1 or TRBD2 (5 bases each). The CDR3 is 13 residues long. Between the trimmed V and J ends, which lost 5 bases and 0 bases, there was a span of 9 bases. The germline gives CDR1 SGHRS, CDR2 YFSETQ. Here the CDR3 DNA reads TGCGCCAGCAGGCTGGGGGACTCCTACGAGCAGTACTTC. Translated: CASRLGDSYEQYF.

Only one count was recorded for this clone. The rearrangement uses TRBV2 and TRBJ2-2, with D maybe TRBD1 (5 bases). The germline V gene encodes CDR1 SNHLY and CDR2 FYNNEI. V shed 5 bases and J shed 1 base, with 11 bases lying between them. This CDR3 comprises 15 residues. The CDR3 sequence: CASSRGHLNTGELFF. DNA of the CDR3: TGTGCCAGCAGTCGAGGACACCTGAACACCGGGGAGCTGTTTTTT.

This rearrangement joins TRBV5-6 to TRBJ2-7; D gene uncertain. Germline V gives CDR1 SGHDT, CDR2 YYEEEE. This CDR3 spans 15 amino acids. Trimming left V 3 bases short and J 4 bases short, with 17 bases between. DNA of the CDR3: TGTGCCAGCAGCTCGCCGGGTCAGTCCCTTTACGAGCAGTACTTC. It is translated as CASSSPGQSLYEQYF.

The chain joins TRBV6-5 to TRBJ2-7, with 9 positions matching TRBD1. This CDR3 has 16 amino acids. The V gene end was trimmed by 4 bases and the J gene end by 5 bases; junction bases not matched to a gene: 12. Germline CDR1 is MNHEY and CDR2 is SVGAGI. CDR3 coding DNA: TGTGCCAGCAGTTGGGGAAGGGGGACAGGGACCGACGAGCAGTACTTC. Its protein is CASSWGRGTGTDEQYF.

On this clone: The same CDR3 also results from other DNA sequences found in this sample. The chain employs TRBV27 and TRBJ2-3; tentatively, D is TRBD1 or TRBD2 (5 bases each). Germline V gene lookup returns CDR1 MNHEY and CDR2 SMNVEV (reference sequence). This CDR3 is built from 14 residues. The V end lost 4 bases, the J end lost 0 bases, and 8 bases lay between the germline ends. The CDR3 DNA follows: TGTGCCAGCAGTTCTCGGGACAGCACAGATACGCAGTATTTT. It codes for CASSSRDSTDTQYF.

This chain uses TRBV30 with TRBJ1-4; D unclear. The V end was cut by 8 bases, the J end by 3 bases, with 13 bases between. CDR3 length equals 13 residues. Per germline, CDR1 GTSNPN and CDR2 SVGIG (reference sequence). The CDR3 DNA sequence: TGTGCCGGTAGCAGGTCCTCTAATGAAAAACTGTTTTTT. Translation: CAGSRSSNEKLFF.

The chain is built from TRBV6-1 and TRBJ1-5, with D unclear. Germline V gene sequence: CDR1 MNHNS, CDR2 SASEGT. The CDR3 is 16 amino acids. V was trimmed by 0 bases and J by 0 bases, leaving 9 bases between them. CDR3 residues: CASSEAWVYSNQPQHF. The CDR3 coding sequence is TGTGCCAGCAGTGAAGCCTGGGTCTATAGCAATCAGCCCCAGCATTTT.

The CDR3 reads CASSPGTSVTYEQYF. DNA of the CDR3: TGTGCCAGCAGTCCGGGGACTAGCGTAACCTACGAGCAGTACTTC. The chain employs TRBV27 and TRBJ2-7, with TRBD2 matching over 10 bases. Germline CDR1 reads MNHEY; CDR2 reads SMNVEV (reference sequence). The CDR3 covers 15 residues. V shed 5 bases and J 2 bases; nucleotides not matched to a gene: 6.

The rearrangement uses TRBV27 and TRBJ2-2; TRBD1 might be the D (5 bases). The V and J ends lost 5 bases and 0 bases respectively, with 10 bases between them. Germline lookup yields CDR1 MNHEY and CDR2 SMNVEV (reference sequence). The CDR3 totals 15 residues. Here the CDR3 reads CASSPWGTNTGELFF. CDR3 bases: TGTGCCAGCAGTCCCTGGGGCACGAACACCGGGGAGCTGTTTTTT.

The chain recombines TRBV10-3 with TRBJ2-1, with TRBD1 identical over 9 bases. This CDR3 region has 15 residues. V lost 4 bases, J lost 2 bases, and 3 bases stayed unmatched. CDR1 is ENHRY and CDR2 is SYGVKD in the germline V gene. The CDR3 nucleotides are TGTGCCATCAGTGCGGGGACAGGGACCTACAATGAGCAGTTCTTC. Its protein is CAISAGTGTYNEQFF.

This chain connects TRBV6-5 to TRBJ1-1, with D uncertain. There are 16 residues in the CDR3. V lost 0 bases, J lost 3 bases, and 14 bases lay in between. Per the germline V gene, CDR1 is MNHEY and CDR2 is SVGAGI. The CDR3 sequence: CASSYSLYAADTEAFF. In DNA form, the CDR3 reads TGTGCCAGCAGTTACTCCCTCTATGCGGCGGACACTGAAGCTTTCTTT.

The chain carries TRBV11-3 and TRBJ2-1, with TRBD2 matching over 12 bases. The germline V gene encodes CDR1 SGHNT and CDR2 YENEEA. CDR3 length: 17 amino acids. V was clipped by 3 bases and J by 7 bases; unmatched bases: 10. The CDR3 sequence is CASSFKPGLAGSNEQFF. The CDR3, as DNA: TGTGCCAGCAGCTTTAAACCCGGACTAGCGGGAAGTAATGAGCAGTTCTTC.

The chain links TRBV4-1 to TRBJ1-2, with D unresolved. Looked up from germline, CDR1 is MGHRA and CDR2 is YSYEKL. Trimming took 5 bases from V and 6 from J, leaving 13 bases between them. The CDR3 contains 13 residues. This CDR3 reads CASSTDDGNGYTF. The CDR3 nucleotides read TGCGCCAGCAGCACGGACGACGGGAATGGCTACACCTTC.

The chain employs TRBV12-1 and TRBJ2-5; TRBD2 reflects the table's D call only, with no check against the DNA. TRBV12-1 is tagged as a pseudogene. This CDR3 is 9 amino acids long. Here the CDR3 reads CARQETQYF. DNA for the CDR3: TGTGCCCGCCAAGAGACCCAGTACTTC.

This clone was detected only once. The J gene is TRBJ2-7, the V gene TRBV6-1, with 7 bases identical to TRBD1. Trimming removed 10 bases from V and 4 bases from J; junction bases left unmatched: 7. CDR3 length: 12 residues. Germline V gene data show CDR1 as MNHNS and CDR2 as SASEGT. The CDR3 bases are TGTGCCACCTCGGGACAGTGGTACGAGCAGTACTTC. This codes for CATSGQWYEQYF.